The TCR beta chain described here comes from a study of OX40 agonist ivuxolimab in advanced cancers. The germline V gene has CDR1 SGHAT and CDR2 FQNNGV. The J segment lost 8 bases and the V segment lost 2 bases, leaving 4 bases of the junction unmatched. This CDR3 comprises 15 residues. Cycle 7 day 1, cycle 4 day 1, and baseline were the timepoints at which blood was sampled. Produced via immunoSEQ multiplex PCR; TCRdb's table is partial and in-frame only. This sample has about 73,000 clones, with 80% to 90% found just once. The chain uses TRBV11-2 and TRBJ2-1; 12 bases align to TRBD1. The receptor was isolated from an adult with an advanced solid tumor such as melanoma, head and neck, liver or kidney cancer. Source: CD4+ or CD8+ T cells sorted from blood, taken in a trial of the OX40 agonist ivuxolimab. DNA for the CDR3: TGTGCCAGCAGCTTAATGGGACAGGGGGCTTATGAGCAGTTCTTC. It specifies CASSLMGQGAYEQFF.